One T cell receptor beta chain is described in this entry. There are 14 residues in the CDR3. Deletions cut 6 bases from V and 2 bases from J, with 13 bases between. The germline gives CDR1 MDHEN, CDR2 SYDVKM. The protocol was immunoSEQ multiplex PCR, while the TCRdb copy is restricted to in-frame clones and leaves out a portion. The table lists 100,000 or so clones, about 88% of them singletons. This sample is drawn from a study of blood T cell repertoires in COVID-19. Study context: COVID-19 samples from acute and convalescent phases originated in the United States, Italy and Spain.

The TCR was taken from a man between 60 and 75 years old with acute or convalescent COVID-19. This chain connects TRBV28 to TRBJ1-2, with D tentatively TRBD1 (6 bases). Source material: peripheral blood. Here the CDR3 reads CASSPQGTNYGYTF. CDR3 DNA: TGTGCCAGCAGCCCACAGGGAACCAACTATGGCTACACCTTC.